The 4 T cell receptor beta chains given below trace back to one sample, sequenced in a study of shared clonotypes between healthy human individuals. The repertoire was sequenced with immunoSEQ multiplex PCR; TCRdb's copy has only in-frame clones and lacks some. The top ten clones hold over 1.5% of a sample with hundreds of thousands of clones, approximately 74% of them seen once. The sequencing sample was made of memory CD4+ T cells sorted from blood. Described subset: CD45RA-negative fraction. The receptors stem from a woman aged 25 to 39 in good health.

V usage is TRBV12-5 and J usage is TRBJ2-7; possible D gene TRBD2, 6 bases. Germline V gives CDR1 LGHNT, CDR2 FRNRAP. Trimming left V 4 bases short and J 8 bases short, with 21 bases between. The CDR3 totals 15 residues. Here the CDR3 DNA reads TGTGCTAGTGGTTCTAAATTGACTAGTTCCGTCAAGCAGTACTTC. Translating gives CASGSKLTSSVKQYF.

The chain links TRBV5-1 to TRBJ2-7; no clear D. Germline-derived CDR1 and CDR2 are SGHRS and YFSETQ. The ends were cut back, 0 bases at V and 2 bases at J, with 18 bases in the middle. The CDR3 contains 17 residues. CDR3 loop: CASSLEPARRLTYEQYF. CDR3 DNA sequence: TGCGCCAGCAGCTTGGAACCGGCTAGACGTTTAACCTACGAGCAGTACTTC. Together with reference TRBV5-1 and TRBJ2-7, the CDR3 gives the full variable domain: KAGVTQTPRYLIKTRGQQVTLSCSPISGHRSVSWYQQTPGQGLQFLFEYFSETQRNKGNFPGRFSGRQFSNSRSEMNVSTLELGDSALYLCASSLEPARRLTYEQYFGPGTRLTVT.

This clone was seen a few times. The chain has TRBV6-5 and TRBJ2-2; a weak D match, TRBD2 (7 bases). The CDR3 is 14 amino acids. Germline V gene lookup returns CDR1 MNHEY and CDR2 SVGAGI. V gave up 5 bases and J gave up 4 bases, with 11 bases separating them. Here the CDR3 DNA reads TGTGCCAGCAGTCGGGGGGCGGGCACCGGGGAGCTGTTTTTT. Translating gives CASSRGAGTGELFF.

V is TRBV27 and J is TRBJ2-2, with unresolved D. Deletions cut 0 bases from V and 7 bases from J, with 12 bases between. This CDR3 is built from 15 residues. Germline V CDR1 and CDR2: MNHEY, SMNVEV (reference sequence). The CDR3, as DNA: TGTGCCAGCAGTTTATCGTTGGGGTTACACGGGGAGCTGTTTTTT. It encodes CASSLSLGLHGELFF.